Included here is one T cell receptor (beta chain) sequence, with context. Per the germline V gene, CDR1 is SQVTM and CDR2 is ANQGSEA. The CDR3 consists of 14 residues. V lost 6 bases and J lost 5; bases outside the gene matches: 12. The data stem from a study of T-cell memory formation after mild COVID-19. In TCRdb, the 5' RACE reads were re-called with MiXCR into one record per CDR3 protein. The sample includes approximately 190,000 distinct CDR3 sequences, around 16% seen only once; the top ten take roughly 2.3%. The sequence came from an adult woman who had mild COVID-19 (a few samples of this study predate the infection). Cell type and time point are not known. The sequenced sample consisted of PBMCs or a T cell subset sorted from them (not recorded which). This chain joins TRBV29-1 and TRBJ1-1, with 7 bases identical to TRBD1. CDR3 residues: CSVDDTGVGTEAFF. The DNA for the CDR3 is TGCAGCGTGGACGATACAGGGGTTGGAACTGAAGCTTTCTTT.